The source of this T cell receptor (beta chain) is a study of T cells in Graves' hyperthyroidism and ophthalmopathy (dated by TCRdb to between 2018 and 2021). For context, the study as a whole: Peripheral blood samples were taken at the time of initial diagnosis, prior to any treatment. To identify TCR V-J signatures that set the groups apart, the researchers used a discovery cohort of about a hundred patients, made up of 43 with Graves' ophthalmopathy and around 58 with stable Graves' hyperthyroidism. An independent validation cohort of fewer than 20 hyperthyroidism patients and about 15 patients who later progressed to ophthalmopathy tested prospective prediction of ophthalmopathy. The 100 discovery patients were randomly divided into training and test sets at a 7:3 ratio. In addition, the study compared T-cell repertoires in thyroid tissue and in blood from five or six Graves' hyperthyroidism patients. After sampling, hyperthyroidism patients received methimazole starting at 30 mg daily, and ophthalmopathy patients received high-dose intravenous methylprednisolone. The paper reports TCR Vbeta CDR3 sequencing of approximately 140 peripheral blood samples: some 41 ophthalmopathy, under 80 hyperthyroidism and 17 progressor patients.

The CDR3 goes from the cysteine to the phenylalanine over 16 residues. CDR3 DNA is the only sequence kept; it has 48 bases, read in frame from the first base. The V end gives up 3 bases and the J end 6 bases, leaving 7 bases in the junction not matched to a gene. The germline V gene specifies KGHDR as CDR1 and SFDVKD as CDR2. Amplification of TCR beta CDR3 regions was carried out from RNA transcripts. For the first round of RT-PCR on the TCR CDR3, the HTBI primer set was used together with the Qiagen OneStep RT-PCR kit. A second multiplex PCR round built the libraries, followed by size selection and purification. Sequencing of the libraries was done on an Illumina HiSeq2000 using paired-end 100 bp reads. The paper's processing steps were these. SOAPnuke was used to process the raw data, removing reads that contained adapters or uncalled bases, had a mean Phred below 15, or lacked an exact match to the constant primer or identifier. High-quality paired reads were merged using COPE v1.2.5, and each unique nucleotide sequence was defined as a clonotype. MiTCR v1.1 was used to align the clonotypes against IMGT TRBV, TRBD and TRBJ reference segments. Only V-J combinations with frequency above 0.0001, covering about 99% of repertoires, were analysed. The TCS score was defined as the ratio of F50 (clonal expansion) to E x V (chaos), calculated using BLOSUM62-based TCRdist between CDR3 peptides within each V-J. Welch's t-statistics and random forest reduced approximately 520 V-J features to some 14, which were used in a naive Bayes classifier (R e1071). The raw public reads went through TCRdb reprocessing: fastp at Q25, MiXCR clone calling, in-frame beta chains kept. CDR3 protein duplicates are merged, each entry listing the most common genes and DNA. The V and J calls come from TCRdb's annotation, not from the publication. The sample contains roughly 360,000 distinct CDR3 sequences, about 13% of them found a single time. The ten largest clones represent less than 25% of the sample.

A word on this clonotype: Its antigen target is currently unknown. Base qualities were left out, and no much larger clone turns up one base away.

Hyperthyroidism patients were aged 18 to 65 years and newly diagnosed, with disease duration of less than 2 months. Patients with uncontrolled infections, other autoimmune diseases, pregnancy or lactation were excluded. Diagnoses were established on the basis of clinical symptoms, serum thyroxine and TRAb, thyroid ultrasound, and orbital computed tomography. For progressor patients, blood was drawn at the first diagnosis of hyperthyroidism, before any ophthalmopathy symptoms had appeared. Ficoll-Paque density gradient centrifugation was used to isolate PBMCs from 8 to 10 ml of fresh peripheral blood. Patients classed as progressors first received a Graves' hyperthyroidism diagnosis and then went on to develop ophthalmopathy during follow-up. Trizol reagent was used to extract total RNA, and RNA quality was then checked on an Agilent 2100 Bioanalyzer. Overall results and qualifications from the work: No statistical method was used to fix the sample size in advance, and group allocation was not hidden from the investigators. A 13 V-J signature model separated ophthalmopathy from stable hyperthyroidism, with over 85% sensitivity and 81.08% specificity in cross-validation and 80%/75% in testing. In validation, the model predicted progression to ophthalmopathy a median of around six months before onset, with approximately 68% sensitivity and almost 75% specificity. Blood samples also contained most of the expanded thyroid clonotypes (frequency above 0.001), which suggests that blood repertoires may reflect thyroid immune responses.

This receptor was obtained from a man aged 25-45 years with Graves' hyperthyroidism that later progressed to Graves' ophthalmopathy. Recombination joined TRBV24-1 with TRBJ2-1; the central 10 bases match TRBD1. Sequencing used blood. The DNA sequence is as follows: TGTGCCACCAGTGATGAGGGACAGGGGAAGGGCAATGAGCAGTTCTTC. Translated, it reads CATSDEGQGKGNEQFF.